Listed here is a single T cell receptor (beta chain). Its antigen remains unknown. TCR beta CDR3 regions were amplified from RNA transcripts. Carried out on the TCR CDR3, a first-round RT-PCR used the HTBI primer set. TCRdb reprocessed the multiplex PCR reads via MiXCR and lists one record per CDR3 protein. The sample carries 550,000 to 700,000 distinct CDR3 sequences, about 45% recorded once. The sample comes from a study of T cells in Graves' hyperthyroidism and ophthalmopathy. Study results and limitations: In blood, most of the thyroid clonotypes expanded above 0.001 were also present.

V lost 3 bases, J lost 9 bases, and 14 bases lay in between. CDR1 is DFQATT and CDR2 is SNEGSKA in the germline V gene (reference sequence). There are 12 residues in the CDR3. The source of this sequence is an adult woman with Graves' disease, either hyperthyroidism or ophthalmopathy (not recorded which). The chain links TRBV20-1 to TRBJ2-5, with no clear D. The sequenced sample was peripheral blood or thyroid tissue (not recorded which). The DNA for the CDR3 is TGCAGTGCTAGCTATCAGGATCAGCCCCAGTACTTC. Protein: CSASYQDQPQYF.